This is a list of T cell receptor beta chains from one sample in a study of blood T cell repertoires in COVID-19. Repertoires were generated with immunoSEQ multiplex PCR, while TCRdb's copy carries only in-frame clones and drops some. The data contain some 140,000 clones, roughly 80% of them singletons. The source material was peripheral blood. The receptors were sampled from a woman aged 55-75 years with COVID-19, enrolled during active disease. Both conserved end residues are part of each CDR3. A D gene is named only where the DNA matches it firmly. The size of a clone is reported for some rows only, either as once, few or many, or as a class for expanded clones.

size	V	J	length	D	CDR3	DNA
.	TRBV9	TRBJ1-4	16	.	CASSVAGGGRHEKLFF	TGTGCCAGCAGCGTAGCTGGGGGGGGGCGCCATGAAAAACTGTTTTTT
.	TRBV5-1	TRBJ2-1	14	TRBD2	CASSVTGTSNEQFF	TGCGCCAGCAGCGTAACCGGGACTAGCAATGAGCAGTTCTTC
.	TRBV19	TRBJ1-3	14	TRBD1	CASSDRGSGNTIYF	TGTGCCAGTTCGGACAGGGGCTCTGGAAACACCATATATTTT
.	TRBV27	TRBJ2-2	14	.	CASSVPGTTGELFF	TGTGCCAGCAGTGTCCCGGGTACCACCGGGGAGCTGTTTTTT
.	TRBV12-3/TRBV12-4	TRBJ2-7	12	.	CASSLIWAEQYF	TGTGCCAGCAGTTTAATATGGGCCGAGCAGTACTTC
.	TRBV11-1	TRBJ1-1	14	.	CASSLSWAVKQAFF	TGTGCCAGCAGCTTATCGTGGGCAGTTAAACAAGCTTTCTTT
.	TRBV12-5	TRBJ2-3	14	TRBD1	CASARGQGADTQYF	TGTGCTAGTGCCCGGGGACAGGGGGCAGATACGCAGTATTTT
.	TRBV25-1	TRBJ1-2	17	TRBD1	CASSKSGTGHANYGYTF	TGTGCCAGCAGTAAATCCGGGACAGGACATGCTAACTATGGCTACACCTTC
few	TRBV11-2	TRBJ1-5	15	TRBD1	CASSLGDRVDQPQHF	TGTGCCAGCAGCTTAGGGGACAGGGTAGACCAGCCCCAGCATTTT
.	TRBV12-3/TRBV12-4	TRBJ2-3	11	.	CASTLRDTQYF	TGTGCCAGCACCTTACGGGATACGCAGTATTTT
.	TRBV3-1/TRBV3-2	TRBJ2-1	19	TRBD2	CASSQEKLAGGSSYNEQFF	TGTGCCAGCAGCCAAGAGAAACTAGCGGGGGGGAGCTCCTACAATGAGCAGTTCTTC
.	TRBV6-5	TRBJ1-1	14	.	CASRTLRGNTEAFF	TGTGCCAGCAGAACCCTAAGGGGGAACACTGAAGCTTTCTTT
.	TRBV18	TRBJ2-1	13	.	CASSPGQSNEQFF	TGTGCCAGCTCACCAGGACAGAGCAATGAGCAGTTCTTC
.	TRBV3-1/TRBV3-2	TRBJ1-2	16	.	CASSPLLQTNNYGYTF	TGTGCCAGCAGTCCGCTCCTACAGACGAATAACTATGGCTACACCTTC
.	TRBV19	TRBJ2-2	14	.	CASSAKRASGELFF	TGTGCCAGTAGTGCCAAGAGGGCGTCCGGGGAGCTGTTTTTT
.	TRBV7-2	TRBJ1-2	16	TRBD1	CASSQDFRDRLYGYTF	TGTGCCAGCAGCCAAGATTTCCGGGACAGGCTCTATGGCTACACCTTC
.	TRBV7-9	TRBJ2-7	14	TRBD1	CASSLRGDSNEQYF	TGTGCCAGCAGCTTAAGAGGGGACAGTAACGAGCAGTACTTC
.	TRBV6-1	TRBJ2-2	16	.	CASSEVVTPNTGELFF	TGTGCCAGCAGTGAAGTGGTAACTCCGAACACCGGGGAGCTGTTTTTT
few	TRBV19	TRBJ2-5	17	TRBD2	CASSMTSGRAGGETQYF	TGTGCCAGTAGTATGACTAGCGGGAGGGCCGGAGGTGAGACCCAGTACTTC
.	TRBV30	TRBJ1-1	11	.	CAWITGREAFF	TGTGCCTGGATTACAGGGAGAGAAGCTTTCTTT
few	TRBV28	TRBJ1-4	16	TRBD1	CASSLRGQGKGEKLFF	TGTGCCAGCAGCTTGAGGGGACAGGGTAAAGGGGAAAAACTGTTTTTT
many	TRBV7-9	TRBJ1-1	13	.	CASSLDSGGEAFF	TGTGCCAGCAGCTTGGACTCCGGAGGTGAAGCTTTCTTT
.	TRBV7-9	TRBJ1-5	12	.	CASSWTDQPQHF	TGTGCCAGCAGCTGGACAGATCAGCCCCAGCATTTT
.	TRBV9	TRBJ1-1	16	.	CASSTRAGGRNTEAFF	TGTGCCAGCAGCACGAGGGCAGGTGGTAGGAACACTGAAGCTTTCTTT
once	TRBV5-1	TRBJ1-4	15	TRBD1	CASSFRTGGSEKLFF	TGCGCCAGCAGCTTTCGGACAGGGGGGAGTGAAAAACTGTTTTTT
.	TRBV30	TRBJ1-6	14	.	CAWSIGQLNSPLHF	TGTGCCTGGAGTATCGGACAGCTAAATTCACCCCTCCACTTT
.	TRBV27	TRBJ2-2	15	TRBD1	CASSPRTGGTGELFF	TGTGCCAGCAGTCCGCGGACAGGAGGCACCGGGGAGCTGTTTTTT
.	TRBV15	TRBJ1-5	15	.	CATSRSDSYNQPQHF	TGTGCCACCAGCAGATCGGACAGTTACAATCAGCCCCAGCATTTT
.	TRBV5-1	TRBJ1-4	16	.	CASSFRPTAADQKLFF	TGCGCCAGCAGCTTCAGGCCGACCGCAGCGGATCAAAAACTGTTTTTT
.	TRBV3-1/TRBV3-2	TRBJ1-2	15	.	CASSQGQYLNYGYTF	TGTGCCAGCAGCCAAGGACAGTACCTTAACTATGGCTACACCTTC
many	TRBV7-8	TRBJ2-2	15	.	CASSLVRGETGELFF	TGTGCCAGCAGCTTAGTGCGAGGAGAAACCGGGGAGCTGTTTTTT
few	TRBV5-4	TRBJ2-7	15	TRBD2	CASSLELAGNYEQYF	TGTGCCAGCAGCTTGGAACTAGCGGGGAACTACGAGCAGTACTTC
once	TRBV25-1	TRBJ2-2	18	TRBD1	CASSSKPLSGGYTGELFF	TGTGCCAGCAGCTCGAAACCGCTCTCAGGGGGCTATACCGGGGAGCTGTTTTTT
.	TRBV5-1	TRBJ1-4	14	TRBD1	CASTADRGNEKLFF	TGCGCCAGCACCGCGGACAGGGGTAATGAAAAACTGTTTTTT
.	TRBV19	TRBJ1-3	14	.	CASSAVISGNTIYF	TGTGCCAGTAGTGCGGTCATCTCTGGAAACACCATATATTTT
.	TRBV12-5	TRBJ1-5	21	TRBD1	CASGGANRDRGFWEGNQPQHF	TGTGCTAGTGGTGGGGCTAATAGGGACAGGGGGTTTTGGGAGGGCAATCAGCCCCAGCATTTT
.	TRBV10-1	TRBJ2-7	13	.	CASSSGFSYEQYF	TGCGCCAGCAGTTCGGGATTCTCCTACGAGCAGTACTTC
.	TRBV6-4	TRBJ1-2	13	TRBD1	CASSRTGRLGYTF	TGTGCCAGCAGTCGGACAGGGCGGCTTGGCTACACCTTC